The present T cell receptor (beta chain) was sequenced within a study of OX40 agonist ivuxolimab in advanced cancers. V lost 1 base and J 4 bases, leaving 12 bases between the germline ends. The CDR3 is made up of 15 amino acids. Per germline, CDR1 SGHTA and CDR2 FQGNSA. Clones were sequenced by immunoSEQ multiplex PCR, and TCRdb holds only the in-frame ones, with some missing. Seen here are tens of thousands of clones, 84% observed once, and the top ten hold roughly 0.8%. Sample: CD4+ or CD8+ T cells sorted from blood, taken in a trial of the OX40 agonist ivuxolimab. The chain couples TRBV7-2 to TRBJ2-3, with unresolved D. The clonotype was recovered from an adult with an advanced solid tumor such as melanoma, head and neck, liver or kidney cancer. The CDR3 nucleotides are TGTGCCAGCAGCTTAGTGGGCGTTTCGGCAGATACGCAGTATTTT. The encoded protein is CASSLVGVSADTQYF.